One and the same sample provided the 28 T cell receptor beta chains below, sequenced in a study of cytomegalovirus exposure and HLA in healthy donors. The study ran its PCR with 60 Vbeta and 13 Jbeta primers. Profiling relied on immunoSEQ multiplex PCR, and the TCRdb table lists in-frame clones only, not all of them. The sample data list 200,000 to 250,000 clones. Sequenced: PBMCs. The source is a woman in her twenties or thirties in good health and CMV-seropositive.

The chain carries TRBV7-2 and TRBJ2-3; 14 nucleotides align to TRBD2. CDR3 length equals 17 residues. The V gene end was trimmed by 5 bases and the J gene end by 2 bases; junction bases not matched to a gene: 6. The V gene's germline CDR1 is SGHTA and CDR2 FQGNSA. Here the CDR3 reads CASSPGLAGGYTDTQYF. In DNA form, the CDR3 reads TGTGCCAGCAGCCCAGGACTAGCGGGAGGTTACACAGATACGCAGTATTTT.

The chain carries TRBV5-6 and TRBJ2-3; a weak D match, TRBD1 (6 bases). CDR3 length: 15 amino acids. Germline CDR1 SGHDT, CDR2 YYEEEE. V lost 0 bases to trimming and J lost 7 bases, with 15 bases between them. The CDR3 DNA sequence: TGTGCCAGCAGCTTGGATTGGGGGCAAGGGAATACGCAGTATTTT. Translation gives CASSLDWGQGNTQYF. The whole variable domain, filled in from reference TRBV5-6 and TRBJ2-3, reads DAGVTQSPTHLIKTRGQQVTLRCSPKSGHDTVSWYQQALGQGPQFIFQYYEEEERQRGNFPDRFSGHQFPNYSSELNVNALLLGDSALYLCASSLDWGQGNTQYFGPGTRLTVL.

CDR3 region: CASSSPSFGGGRNTEAFF. The DNA of the CDR3 is TGCGCCAGCAGCTCACCTTCTTTTGGGGGGGGAAGGAACACTGAAGCTTTCTTT. This chain joins TRBV5-1 and TRBJ1-1; D may be TRBD1 (5 bases). The CDR3 sequence is 18 residues long. CDR1 and CDR2 (germline): SGHRS, YFSETQ. V lost 3 bases and J lost 1, with 22 bases in between.

In nucleotides, the CDR3 is TGTGCCAGCTCGCTCCGGGACATTGGGGTCGGTAATTCACCCCTCCACTTT. It is translated as CASSLRDIGVGNSPLHF. The chain couples TRBV18 to TRBJ1-6; weak D call: TRBD1 (6 bases). The V gene lost 6 bases and the J gene lost 6 bases, with 21 bases spanning the gap. This CDR3 is built from 17 residues. The germline V gene has CDR1 KGHSH and CDR2 LQKENI. Full variable domain (remainder filled in from reference TRBV18 and TRBJ1-6): NAGVMQNPRHLVRRRGQEARLRCSPMKGHSHVYWYRQLPEEGLKFMVYLQKENIIDESGMPKERFSAEFPKEGPSILRIQQVVRGDSAAYFCASSLRDIGVGNSPLHFGNGTRLTVT.

The rearrangement uses TRBV27 and TRBJ2-1; D perhaps matches TRBD2 (6 bases). V lost 8 bases and J lost 0, with 14 bases in between. CDR1 and CDR2 from the germline V gene are MNHEY and SMNVEV (reference sequence). This CDR3 is built from 15 residues. The CDR3 protein is CASGRDSSSYNEQFF. The DNA for the CDR3 is TGTGCCAGCGGCCGGGACTCCAGCTCCTACAATGAGCAGTTCTTC.

The CDR3 region has the DNA TGTGCCAGCAGCTTAGGTGCGGCGGGACCCAGCTCCTACGAGCAGTACTTC. This encodes CASSLGAAGPSSYEQYF. The V call is TRBV11-3, the J call TRBJ2-7; the D gene is possibly TRBD2 (6 bases). V dropped 1 base and J dropped 0 bases, with 16 bases sitting between them. The CDR3 has 17 residues. CDR1 is SGHNT, CDR2 YENEEA, per germline.

The genes are TRBV5-1 and TRBJ2-7, with TRBD1 identical over 9 bases. CDR1 and CDR2 from the germline V gene are SGHRS and YFSETQ. With V trimmed by 4 bases and J by 3 bases, 2 bases remained unmatched. This CDR3 contains 13 residues. In DNA form, the CDR3 reads TGCGCCAGCAGCCGACAGGGGGACTACGAGCAGTACTTC. Its translation is CASSRQGDYEQYF.

The rearrangement links TRBV5-1 to TRBJ2-5; weak D call: TRBD2 (5 bases). The CDR3 length is 16 residues. Germline CDR1 reads SGHRS; CDR2 reads YFSETQ. Between the trimmed V and J ends, which lost 2 bases and 3 bases, there was a span of 17 bases. The CDR3 sequence: CASSLSPPSGKETQYF. The CDR3 nucleotides are TGCGCCAGCAGCTTAAGCCCTCCCAGCGGAAAAGAGACCCAGTACTTC.

The chain uses TRBV7-6 and TRBJ1-1; D is possibly TRBD1 (5 bases). The germline CDR1 and CDR2 sequences are SGHVS and FNYEAQ. Trimming took off 2 bases at V and 0 bases at J, with 10 bases between the two ends. The CDR3 totals 15 residues. This chain's CDR3 is CASSLNGRVNTEAFF. CDR3 nucleotide sequence: TGTGCCAGCAGCTTAAACGGCAGGGTGAACACTGAAGCTTTCTTT.

The rearrangement links TRBV10-1 to TRBJ2-3, with D maybe TRBD2 (5 bases). This CDR3 spans 12 amino acids. Per the germline V gene, CDR1 is WNHNN and CDR2 is SYGVQD (reference sequence). The V end was cut by 0 bases, the J end by 8 bases, with 6 bases between. CDR3 bases: TGCGCCAGCAGTGAGTCGGCGGGTACGCAGTATTTT. It yields the protein CASSESAGTQYF.

The chain recombines TRBV12-5 with TRBJ2-7; TRBD1 agrees at 10 bases. With V trimmed by 6 bases and J by 2 bases, 10 bases remained unmatched. This CDR3 spans 16 amino acids. Germline CDR1 and CDR2: LGHNT and FRNRAP. The chain's CDR3 is CASGTRGTGEPYEQYF. The CDR3 nucleotides are TGTGCTAGTGGCACTAGAGGGACAGGGGAACCCTACGAGCAGTACTTC.

The gene calls are TRBV6-5 and TRBJ2-7; TRBD1 agrees at 7 bases. Germline V gene data show CDR1 as MNHEY and CDR2 as SVGAGI. After removal of 0 bases from V and 0 bases from J, the junction contained 2 bases not matched to a gene. The CDR3 is 15 amino acids. The CDR3, as DNA: TGTGCCAGCAGTTACTCCCGACAGGGCTCCTACGAGCAGTACTTC. Protein sequence: CASSYSRQGSYEQYF.

The rearrangement joins TRBV19 to TRBJ1-6; 7 bases match TRBD1. The trim removed 5 bases at V and 10 bases at J, leaving 17 bases unmatched. This CDR3 spans 17 amino acids. The germline V gene encodes CDR1 LNHDA and CDR2 SQIVND (reference sequence). CDR3 DNA sequence: TGTGCCAGTAGTCTAAGGGACAGCCGCGTCGGGGGCTCACCCCTCCACTTT. Encoded protein: CASSLRDSRVGGSPLHF.

The rearrangement joins TRBV19 to TRBJ2-7; 11 bases agree with TRBD1. The CDR3 consists of 15 residues. V shed 6 bases, J shed 3 bases, and the junction held 7 bases outside the gene matches. Per germline, CDR1 LNHDA and CDR2 SQIVND (reference sequence). CDR3 residues: CASSLRTGGSYEQYF. The CDR3 nucleotides read TGTGCCAGTAGCCTACGGACAGGGGGCAGCTACGAGCAGTACTTC.

J is TRBJ2-7 and V is TRBV25-1, with 10 positions matching TRBD1. Germline CDR1 is MGHDK and CDR2 is SYGVNS. The CDR3 loop spans 16 amino acids. Germline trimming cut 5 bases from V and 5 bases from J; bases unmatched to any gene: 12. The CDR3 DNA follows: TGTGCCAGCAGTTCTTTACCGGGACAGGGGTTTAACGAGCAGTACTTC. Residues: CASSSLPGQGFNEQYF.

V and J are TRBV11-2 and TRBJ2-5; the match to TRBD2 covers 7 bases. Germline CDR1 SGHAT, CDR2 FQNNGV. Trimming took 1 base from V and 5 from J; bases not matched to a gene: 10. This CDR3 comprises 16 residues. CDR3 loop: CASSLVGGGTRETQYF. In nucleotides, the CDR3 is TGTGCCAGCAGCTTAGTTGGCGGGGGTACCCGGGAGACCCAGTACTTC.

The J gene is TRBJ1-2, the V gene TRBV18, with D possibly TRBD1 on 6 matching bases. Trimming took off 6 bases at V and 3 bases at J, with 20 bases between the two ends. CDR3 length: 16 amino acids. Germline V gene sequence: CDR1 KGHSH, CDR2 LQKENI. CDR3 sequence (DNA): TGTGCCAGCTCCCTCAACTCGAGGGCAGGGGACTATGGCTACACCTTC. Its protein is CASSLNSRAGDYGYTF.

A remark on this clone: At one end the junction does not follow the germline gene, possibly because of a read error. At the DNA level, this CDR3 is encoded by other sequences in the same sample as well. The chain recombines TRBV28 with TRBJ1-1; 8 nucleotides line up with TRBD1. The CDR3 covers 17 residues. Germline assignment: CDR1 MDHEN and CDR2 SYDVKM. DNA of the CDR3: TGTGCCAGCAGCTTATTGGGGACAGGTTCAATCCCGAAGCCAGCTTTCTTT. This sequence encodes CASSLLGTGSIPKPAFF.

J is TRBJ1-2 and V is TRBV2, with D perhaps TRBD1 (5 bases). In germline, CDR1 is SNHLY, CDR2 FYNNEI. The CDR3 loop spans 14 amino acids. Trimming took 1 base from V and 2 from J, leaving 8 bases between them. In nucleotides, the CDR3 is TGTGCCAGCAGTGAAGTTCGACAGAACTATGGCTACACCTTC. Translation gives CASSEVRQNYGYTF.

This sequence joins TRBV6-5 and TRBJ1-3, with D hard to call. The CDR3 length is 14 residues. Trimming removed 7 bases from V and 6 bases from J, with 16 bases in between. The germline CDR1 and CDR2 sequences are MNHEY and SVGAGI. The CDR3 loop is CASKSSAAENTIYF. The CDR3 DNA is TGTGCCAGCAAGTCATCGGCGGCGGAAAACACCATATATTTT.

The chain couples TRBV27 to TRBJ2-7; 7 bases line up with TRBD1. This CDR3 has 13 residues. Trimming cost V 6 bases and J 5 bases; bases outside gene matches: 7. Germline CDR1 and CDR2: MNHEY and SMNVEV (reference sequence). DNA for the CDR3: TGTGCCAGCAGCAGACAGGGACCTAACGAGCAGTACTTC. Protein product: CASSRQGPNEQYF.

This chain uses TRBV19 with TRBJ2-7; 12 nucleotides agree with TRBD2. Germline assignment: CDR1 LNHDA and CDR2 SQIVND (reference sequence). There are 17 residues in the CDR3. Trimming removed 6 bases from V and 6 bases from J; junction bases left unmatched: 15. This CDR3 reads CASRSGLAGGPRSEQYF. DNA of the CDR3: TGTGCCAGTAGGAGCGGGCTAGCGGGAGGGCCAAGGAGCGAGCAGTACTTC.

The chain has TRBV19 and TRBJ2-1; D is perhaps TRBD2 (6 bases). From germline, CDR1 is LNHDA and CDR2 SQIVND (reference sequence). Deletions cut 7 bases from V and 4 bases from J, with 17 bases between. The CDR3 is made up of 15 amino acids. The chain's CDR3 is CASTPWASEYNEQFF. DNA for the CDR3: TGTGCCAGTACCCCTTGGGCTAGCGAATACAATGAGCAGTTCTTC. The complete variable domain, with remaining parts taken from reference TRBV19 and TRBJ2-1, reads DGGITQSPKYLFRKEGQNVTLSCEQNLNHDAMYWYRQDPGQGLRLIYYSQIVNDFQKGDIAEGYSVSREKKESFPLTVTSAQKNPTAFYLCASTPWASEYNEQFFGPGTRLTVL.

On this clone itself: The same CDR3 also results from other DNA sequences found in this sample. The rearrangement uses TRBV9 and TRBJ2-6; 7 nucleotides match TRBD1. In germline, CDR1 is SGDLS, CDR2 YYNGEE. Trimming took 7 bases from V and 0 from J; bases not matched to a gene: 7. This CDR3 has 16 amino acids. The CDR3 DNA reads TGTGCCAGCCGGGGCAGGGGGAGCTCTGGGGCCAACGTCCTGACTTTC. It encodes CASRGRGSSGANVLTF.

V and J are TRBV28 and TRBJ2-5; 8 bases map to TRBD2. This CDR3 is 16 amino acids long. The V and J ends lost 2 bases and 2 bases, in that order; junction bases with no gene match: 7. From germline, CDR1 is MDHEN and CDR2 SYDVKM. In DNA form, the CDR3 reads TGTGCCAGCAGTTTAGAGGCTAGCGGGTGGCAAGAGACCCAGTACTTC. This gives the protein CASSLEASGWQETQYF.

The chain has TRBV6-5 and TRBJ2-1, with 7 bases fitting TRBD1. From germline, CDR1 is MNHEY and CDR2 SVGAGI. This CDR3 is 16 amino acids long. V trimming: 3 bases; J trimming: 1 base; junction bases outside the gene matches: 6. The CDR3 here is CASSYSTGRSYNEQFF. CDR3 bases: TGTGCCAGCAGTTATTCGACAGGGCGGTCCTACAATGAGCAGTTCTTC.

The chain joins TRBV4-2 to TRBJ1-1; no firm D call. The CDR3 is 16 amino acids. CDR1 and CDR2 from the germline V gene are LGHNA and YNFKEQ. V lost 0 bases and J 4 bases, leaving 15 bases between the germline ends. CDR3 in amino acids: CASSQDGREGFTEAFF. The CDR3 nucleotides read TGTGCCAGCAGCCAAGATGGGAGGGAGGGATTCACTGAAGCTTTCTTT.

The CDR3 nucleotides read TGCGCCAGCAGCCAAGGTCTGTGGTCTAGCGGGATTAGCACAGATACGCAGTATTTT. Amino acid sequence: CASSQGLWSSGISTDTQYF. The chain employs TRBV4-3 and TRBJ2-3; 9 positions agree with TRBD2. Unmatched junction bases numbered 11, after V lost 1 base and J lost 0 bases. CDR1 and CDR2 from the germline V gene are LGHNA and YSLEER. The CDR3 has 19 amino acids.